The TCR beta chain under discussion was sequenced for a study of cytomegalovirus exposure and HLA in healthy donors (dated by TCRdb to between 2016 and 2019). With regard to the full study: An earlier analysis of approximately 640 of the donors reported 250 to 350 Gb of sequence data and 120 million or so unique TCR beta sequences from about 200 million T cells. Roughly 300 gigabases of sequencing data and roughly 80 million unique TCR sequences made up an early release that covered approximately 700 HLA-typed donors. Among the 398 genotyped donors, about 83% belonged to the genetic ancestry cluster associated with self-reported Caucasian donors. The study aimed to test whether cataloging public T cell receptors could reveal signatures of past pathogen exposure. Using immunosequencing, the study profiled T cell repertoires from about 650 subjects and related those repertoires to cytomegalovirus serostatus. A separate validation cohort of about 110 different subjects was used in addition to the approximately 700-subject first cohort. To predict cytomegalovirus infection status, the study combined high-throughput TCR immunosequencing, statistical association of individual TCRs with disease status, and machine learning. In a later analysis, previously published TCR beta repertoires from fewer than 750 donors were re-analyzed and high-resolution HLA genotyping was added so that TCR occurrence patterns could be studied. Rather than using new phenotypic data, the later analysis identified candidate immune exposures from TCR beta sequences and from how often those sequences occurred across donors. An earlier analysis of 587 of the donors applied high-throughput TCR beta sequencing to assess whether each TCR beta V gene segment acted as functional or pseudogenic. Donor age, sex, ethnicity and CMV serostatus were collected together with the repertoire data. In a later genetic analysis, genome-wide SNP genotypes for about 65% of the 666 donors were used, and that subset was treated as a discovery cohort. Every discovery cohort repertoire had been produced on one sequencing platform. HLA typing covered class I and class II loci at four-digit resolution. Typing coverage differed by locus: A, B, C, DRB1 and DQB1 were typed in roughly 629-630 donors, DQA1 in 500 to 550, DPA1 in nearly 610, and DPB1 in 450 to 490. Roughly five DR-DQ haplotypes were handled as single units for association and clustering because linkage in the cohort was strong. On average, approximately 250,000 unique TCR beta nucleotide sequences were sequenced per donor among about 400 genotyped donors of the cohort, with roughly 18% of those sequences being non-productive.

The library was made by the immunoSEQ multiplex PCR assay. A mixture of 60 forward primers for TCR Vbeta segments and 13 reverse primers for TCR Jbeta segments was used in the multiplex PCR. Amplification of the CDR3 region of rearranged TCR beta genes was performed with a multiplex PCR assay on genomic DNA. The amplified TCR beta libraries were sequenced on the Illumina HiSeq System as 87-base-pair reads. As for the authors' bioinformatics: A later analysis tallied approximately 87 million unique TCR beta chains across the 666 repertoires, and about 10 million of those chains were shared by two or more donors. Raw reads were error-corrected and collapsed into unique sequences with a nearest-neighbor algorithm that merged closely related sequences to remove PCR and sequencing errors. Alignment of CDR3 sequences to IMGT reference sequences was used to assign V, D and J gene segments. Each retained sequence needed at least a six-nucleotide match to both a V gene segment and a J gene segment. A rearrangement counted as productive if the CDR3 had no stop codons and remained in frame with V and J, and every other rearrangement counted as non-productive. CDR3 was defined according to IMGT convention as the region running from the second conserved V-encoded cysteine to the conserved J-encoded phenylalanine. The earlier analysis of about 590 of the donors excluded sequences that lacked an unambiguous match to a single V gene segment. In an earlier analysis of several hundred of the donors, V segments were called functional above 56.7% productive rearrangements and were called segregating when the between-donor standard deviation exceeded 5%. To diagnose cytomegalovirus status from the catalog of TCR beta chain sequences, a statistical classification framework was built. V and J gene assignment, in a later analysis, came from comparing TCR nucleotide sequences with IMGT/GENE-DB human TR gene sequences. Using the TCRdist pipeline, a later analysis assigned CDR3 sequences along with most-parsimonious VDJ recombination scenarios. In a later analysis, each TCR beta chain was defined by its CDR3 amino acid sequence together with its V-gene family, and reads without a unique V-gene family were excluded. As a way to deal with suspected cross-contamination and a sequencing artifact, a later analysis dropped approximately 570 nucleotide sequences that were highly shared and had low generation probability. A later analysis calculated a clonal expansion index for each public chain from normalized within-repertoire ranks of inferred template counts. In a later analysis, generation probabilities were computed using a VDJ recombination model fitted to out-of-frame rearrangements, and the results were checked against IGoR. Hypergeometric tests were used in a later analysis to score TCR-TCR, TCR-HLA and TCR-CMV co-occurrence, with a repertoire-size bias correction applied to the TCR pairs. A later analysis estimated false discovery rates by permuting HLA or CMV assignments 20 times. In a later analysis, co-occurring TCRs were grouped using DBSCAN, with TCRdist sequence similarity added in when clustering inside HLA-allele-positive subsets. For co-occurrence clustering, repertoires with fewer than 30,000 or more than 120,000 public chains were excluded, along with four or five repertoires with anomalous nucleotide sharing. In TCRdb, the immuneACCESS table is reduced to in-frame sequences with V and J assigned. These tables do not hold every clone; where another copy was compared, an unresolved V gene accounts for under half, and the others remain unexplained. V and J calls and clone size are those listed in that table; D and trimming were worked out from the DNA. The table for this sample lists some 150,000 clones; roughly 80% of them were counted only once. Roughly 7.7% of the sample comes from the top ten.

The cohort comprised some 730 healthy bone marrow donors. At the time of sampling, all cohort members were nominally healthy, though unrecorded immune exposures were likely present. The donor was CMV seropositive and was included in the group of some 290 seropositive cohort members. Each donor provided a peripheral blood sample, and peripheral blood mononuclear cells were used for TCR beta sequencing. Genomic DNA extraction from the blood cell samples was performed with the Qiagen DNeasy Blood Extraction Kit. Overall study outcomes, separate from this receptor: The earlier analysis of approximately 540 of the donors excluded seventeen rarely observed V segments, including chromosome 9 orphons, because counts were too low. Three of the identified cytomegalovirus-associated TCR beta chains were confirmed in vitro to be specific for cytomegalovirus antigens. Broadly in line with IMGT annotations, most TCR beta V segments showed up in productive rearrangements about 87% or about 30% of the time in an earlier analysis of approximately 640 of the donors. Most TCR sequences were seen in very few donors, while some public TCRs were found in many individuals. The study gave a list of around 170 TCR beta chains associated with cytomegalovirus. Some IMGT-functional V segments, including TRBV6-2 and TRBV6-3, could not be told apart with the 87-base-pair reads, so those segments were excluded. Presence/absence analyses assumed roughly uniform sequencing depth across donors, an assumption that may not hold. In a later analysis, several top co-occurrence clusters were reported to appear linked to parvovirus B19, influenza, CMV and Epstein-Barr virus. Linkage disequilibrium might explain the correlated functional status among segregating V segments, but an unknown experimental factor could not be ruled out. According to a later analysis, most CMV-associated TCR beta chains appeared to be HLA-restricted, and the HLA associations seemed to be driven largely by CMV exposure. Cytomegalovirus status was reported to be diagnosed by the classifier with high specificity and sensitivity in both the original and validation cohorts. In this cohort, only TCR beta chains were sequenced, and detectable features were limited by the absence of alpha or paired-chain data. Compared with the 666-donor mean, donors in an Asian-associated ancestry cluster had fewer N-insertions in productive TCRs, according to a later genetic analysis. Because HLA typing was missing for some donors at each locus, association tests included only the typed subset. When HLA alleles, especially DR and DQ, strongly co-occurred, attributing TCR associations to individual alleles was difficult. A later analysis found that TCR association rates varied across HLA loci, with DRB1 alleles showing the most associated TCRs and HLA-C alleles the fewest. The only immune exposure information available for the cohort was CMV serostatus. A later analysis associated around 16,000 TCR beta sequences with specific HLA alleles at a false discovery rate of 0.05. A later analysis found that HLA-associated TCR beta chains were more clonally expanded and had lower generation probabilities than equally common non-associated chains. A further reported finding was that TCR beta sequences accurately predicted the HLA-A and HLA-B alleles for most subjects in the first cohort. The authors suggested that the approach could potentially be extended to other disease states and immunological phenotypes. A cluster of highly shared sequence variants was judged likely to represent a technical artifact of the sequencing pipeline. V-gene and J-gene trimming of TCR beta chains was associated with a missense DCLRE1C variant in a later genetic analysis, and the association was replicated in an independent cohort.

V and J are truncated by 5 bases and 7 bases respectively, leaving an intervening sequence of 12 bases. The CDR3 spans 12 residues, from the cysteine through the phenylalanine. The read is trimmed to its CDR3 DNA, 36 bases read in frame from base 1. The germline V gene encodes CDR1 MNHEY and CDR2 SVGAGI. The sample holds a few counts of this clone. Its antigen is still unknown. One base away there is no much larger clone; base qualities are not given. The sample comprised PBMCs. The chain was built from TRBV6-5 and TRBJ2-7; the D segment cannot be called with confidence. The sequence came from a woman aged 25 to 39 in good health and CMV-seropositive. Here the CDR3 is given as CASSTGLREQYF. The DNA reads TGTGCCAGCAGTACCGGCCTGAGGGAGCAGTACTTC.